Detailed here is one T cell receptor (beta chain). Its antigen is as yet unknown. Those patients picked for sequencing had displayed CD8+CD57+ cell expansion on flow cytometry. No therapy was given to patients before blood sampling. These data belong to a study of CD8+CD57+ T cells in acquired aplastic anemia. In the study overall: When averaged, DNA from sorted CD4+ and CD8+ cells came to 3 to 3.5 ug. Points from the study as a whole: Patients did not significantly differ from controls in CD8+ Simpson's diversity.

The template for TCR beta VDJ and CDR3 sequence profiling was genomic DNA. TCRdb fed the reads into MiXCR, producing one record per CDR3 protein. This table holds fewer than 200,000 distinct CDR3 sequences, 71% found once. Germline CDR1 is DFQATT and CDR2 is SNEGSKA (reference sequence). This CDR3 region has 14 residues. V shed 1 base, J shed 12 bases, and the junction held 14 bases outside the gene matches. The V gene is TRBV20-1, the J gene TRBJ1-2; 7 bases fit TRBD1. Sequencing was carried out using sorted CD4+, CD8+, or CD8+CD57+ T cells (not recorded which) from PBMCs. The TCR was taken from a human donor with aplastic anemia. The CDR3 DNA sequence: TGCAGTGCTAGAGCGTGGGGACAGACCACCAGGAACACCTTC. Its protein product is CSARAWGQTTRNTF.